This section outlines one T cell receptor (beta chain) sequence together with its context. Its antigen is unknown. The data originate from a study of siplizumab effects on memory and regulatory T cells. Per sample, 95,000 to 100,000 TCR templates were assayed. Only in-frame clones appear in the TCRdb table, and some are missing; sequencing was by immunoSEQ multiplex PCR. Of 87,000 or so clones listed, approximately 95% are singletons. Findings of the study overall: Most alloreactive clones went unmapped to unstimulated subsets; only a minor fraction mapped. Mappable CD4+ clones that were alloreactive averaged around 70% Treg-derived with siplizumab versus roughly 25% in controls.

Sequencing was carried out using non-Treg CD4+ T cells sorted from blood. The clonotype comes from a human donor in good health.

CDR3 sequence: CASSEVRLGTQYF. The CDR3 DNA reads TGTGCCAGCAGTGAGGTCCGGCTTGGTACGCAGTATTTT. The V gene is TRBV6-1, the J gene TRBJ2-3; D not resolved. Trimming removed 3 bases from V and 8 bases from J, with 12 bases in between. Germline CDR1 MNHNS, CDR2 SASEGT. CDR3 length equals 13 residues.